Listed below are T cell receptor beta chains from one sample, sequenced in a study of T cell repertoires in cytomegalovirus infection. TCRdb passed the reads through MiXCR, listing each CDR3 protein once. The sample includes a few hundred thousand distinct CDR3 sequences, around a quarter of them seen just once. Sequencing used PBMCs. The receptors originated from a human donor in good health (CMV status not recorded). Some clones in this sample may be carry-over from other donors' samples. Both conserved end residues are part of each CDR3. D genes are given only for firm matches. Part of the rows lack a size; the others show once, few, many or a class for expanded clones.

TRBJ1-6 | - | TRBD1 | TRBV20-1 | TGCAGTGCTACCGGGACAGATAATTCACCCCTCCACTTT | CSATGTDNSPLHF
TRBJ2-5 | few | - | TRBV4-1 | TGCGCCAGCAGCCAAGATCCGGGGGCCCGGTCGACCCAGTACTTC | CASSQDPGARSTQYF
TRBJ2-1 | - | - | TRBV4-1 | TGCGCCAGCAGCCAAGTTCCCCCCGAGCAGTTCTTC | CASSQVPPEQFF
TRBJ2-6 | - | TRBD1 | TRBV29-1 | TGCAGCGCTCGGACAGGGAACGACGTCCTGACTTTC | CSARTGNDVLTF
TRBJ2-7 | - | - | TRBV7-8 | TGTGCCAGCAGACAGACCCCGACTAGTGGTGTGGGTGAGCAGTACTTC | CASRQTPTSGVGEQYF
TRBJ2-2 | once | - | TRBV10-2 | TGCGCCAGCAGTTGGCAGTCGAACACCGGGGAGCTGTTTTTT | CASSWQSNTGELFF
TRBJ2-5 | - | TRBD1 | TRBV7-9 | TGTGCCAGCAGCAGAACTCAGGGGGTGACACAAGAGACCCAGTACTTC | CASSRTQGVTQETQYF
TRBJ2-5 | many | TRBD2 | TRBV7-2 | TGTGCCAGCAGCTTATTTAAGCTAGCGGGAGGGTCTGGGGAGACCCAGTACTTC | CASSLFKLAGGSGETQYF
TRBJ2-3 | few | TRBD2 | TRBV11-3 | TGTGCCAGCAGTCACCCGGCCCCGGGAGGGCTGGCAGATACGCAGTATTTT | CASSHPAPGGLADTQYF
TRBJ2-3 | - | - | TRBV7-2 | TGTGCCAGCAGCCCTCGAGCGGATACGCAGTATTTT | CASSPRADTQYF
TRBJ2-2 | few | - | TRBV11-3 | TGTGCCAGCAGCCCCCTGGGGGAGAACACCGGGGAGCTGTTTTTT | CASSPLGENTGELFF
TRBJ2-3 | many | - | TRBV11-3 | TGTGCCAGCAGCACTGTGGATACGCAGTATTTT | CASSTVDTQYF
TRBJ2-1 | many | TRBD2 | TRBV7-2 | TGTGCCAGCAGCTTAGTAGCGGGAGGGAACAATGAGCAGTTCTTC | CASSLVAGGNNEQFF
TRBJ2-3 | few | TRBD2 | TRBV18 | TGTGCCAGCTCACCAGGAGGACTAGCTTGGGCAGATACGCAGTATTTT | CASSPGGLAWADTQYF
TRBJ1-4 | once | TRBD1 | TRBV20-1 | TGCAGTGCTGGGGGACAGGGAAATGAAAAACTGTTTTTT | CSAGGQGNEKLFF
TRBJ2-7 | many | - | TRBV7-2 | TGTGCCAGCAGCTTAAGTCCCGGGGGAGGTTACGAGCAGTACTTC | CASSLSPGGGYEQYF
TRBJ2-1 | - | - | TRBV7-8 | TGTGCCAGCAGCTTAGGACAAGGTTTATCTTTCTCCTACAATGAGCAGTTCTTC | CASSLGQGLSFSYNEQFF
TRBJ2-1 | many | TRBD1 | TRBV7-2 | TGTGCCAGCAGCTTAGGACAGGGGATGAATGAGCAGTTCTTC | CASSLGQGMNEQFF
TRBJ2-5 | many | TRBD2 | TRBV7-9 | TGTGCCAGCAGCTCCTCCAATAGCGGGAGCGGTGAGACCCAGTACTTC | CASSSSNSGSGETQYF
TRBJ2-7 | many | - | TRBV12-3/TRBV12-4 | TGTGCCAGCACCCGGACAGTCTACGAGCAGTACTTC | CASTRTVYEQYF
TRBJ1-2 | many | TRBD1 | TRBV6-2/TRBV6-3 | TGTGCCAGCAGTTCCCAACAGGGGACCGGCTACACCTTC | CASSSQQGTGYTF
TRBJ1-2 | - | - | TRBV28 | TGTGCCAGCAGCCCCCCGGCGGGTGGCTACACCTTC | CASSPPAGGYTF
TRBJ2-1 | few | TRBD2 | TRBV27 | TGTGCCAGCAGTTCCGGGACTAGCGGGAGGATTTCCTACAATGAGCAGTTCTTC | CASSSGTSGRISYNEQFF
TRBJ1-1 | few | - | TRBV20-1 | TGCAGTGCTACCCAGGGCTACACTGAAGCTTTCTTT | CSATQGYTEAFF
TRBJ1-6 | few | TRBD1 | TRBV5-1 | TGCGCCAGCAGCACCCGACAGGGTGGTTTTAAGAATTCACCCCTCCACTTT | CASSTRQGGFKNSPLHF
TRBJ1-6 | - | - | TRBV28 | TGTGCCAGCTCGGACGATTCACCCCTCCACTTT | CASSDDSPLHF
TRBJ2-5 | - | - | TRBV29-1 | TGCAGCGTTGAAGGGCAGGGTACGGGAGAGACCCAGTACTTC | CSVEGQGTGETQYF
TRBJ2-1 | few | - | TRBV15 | TGTGCCACCAGCAGTCTACCGGGACTCGCGTGGGAGCAGTTCTTC | CATSSLPGLAWEQFF